The rows below give T cell receptor beta chains drawn from one sample of a study of cytomegalovirus exposure and HLA in healthy donors. Assay used: immunoSEQ multiplex PCR; TCRdb lists only in-frame clones, some missing. Among 99,000 or so clones, roughly 15% were seen once, and the ten largest hold about 0.8%. Material for sequencing was PBMCs. The receptors come from a female donor in good health and CMV-seronegative. CDR3s include the opening cysteine and the closing phenylalanine or tryptophan.

j_call: TRBJ2-2; cdr3_length: 18; v_call: TRBV4-3; cdr3_aa: CASRRKGVAGRNTGELFF
j_call: TRBJ2-1; cdr3_length: 16; v_call: TRBV10-1; cdr3_aa: CASSDGTSGGNNEQFF
j_call: TRBJ2-3; cdr3_length: 17; v_call: TRBV7-2; cdr3_aa: CASSLLGAGGPADTQYF
j_call: TRBJ1-2; cdr3_length: 14; v_call: TRBV6-5; cdr3_aa: CATLRTGVNYGYTF
j_call: TRBJ2-5; cdr3_length: 15; v_call: TRBV19; cdr3_aa: CASSIGGGARETQYF
j_call: TRBJ2-5; cdr3_length: 15; v_call: TRBV7-9; cdr3_aa: CASSSLAGGQETQYF
j_call: TRBJ1-4; cdr3_length: 14; v_call: TRBV5-1; cdr3_aa: CASSLDRTNEKLFF
j_call: TRBJ1-1; cdr3_length: 13; v_call: TRBV6-5; cdr3_aa: CASSGRGNTEAFF
j_call: TRBJ1-3; cdr3_length: 14; v_call: TRBV6-1; cdr3_aa: CASRPTGTGNTIYF
j_call: TRBJ2-1; cdr3_length: 17; v_call: TRBV29-1; cdr3_aa: CSVEDGGAGAPHNEQFF
j_call: TRBJ2-7; cdr3_length: 18; v_call: TRBV27; cdr3_aa: CASSLRDPRTRSSYEQYF
j_call: TRBJ1-1; cdr3_length: 16; v_call: TRBV9; cdr3_aa: CASSDGQFPMNTEAFF
j_call: .; cdr3_length: 15; v_call: TRBV4-2; cdr3_aa: CASSPSGRGNNEQFF
j_call: TRBJ2-2; cdr3_length: 16; v_call: TRBV5-4; cdr3_aa: CASSLAAGAQPGELFF
j_call: TRBJ1-6; cdr3_length: 12; v_call: TRBV2; cdr3_aa: CASHRIVSPLHF
j_call: TRBJ1-5; cdr3_length: 14; v_call: TRBV15; cdr3_aa: CATSRLDRDQPQHF
j_call: TRBJ1-1; cdr3_length: 17; v_call: TRBV5-1; cdr3_aa: CASNPGTDFLGHTEAFF
j_call: TRBJ2-6; cdr3_length: 16; v_call: TRBV5-5; cdr3_aa: CASSLAIRSGANVLTF
j_call: TRBJ1-1; cdr3_length: 13; v_call: TRBV30; cdr3_aa: CAWSDRGGTEAFF
j_call: TRBJ2-4; cdr3_length: 14; v_call: TRBV5-4; cdr3_aa: CASSSGLAKNIQYF
j_call: TRBJ1-2; cdr3_length: 14; v_call: TRBV2; cdr3_aa: CACQQGAPGYGYTF
j_call: TRBJ2-7; cdr3_length: 13; v_call: TRBV6-8; cdr3_aa: CARGTSGPYEQYF
j_call: TRBJ2-1; cdr3_length: 15; v_call: TRBV5-1; cdr3_aa: CASSLGQGGYNEQFF
j_call: TRBJ2-1; cdr3_length: 15; v_call: TRBV4-3; cdr3_aa: CASSPQRGSYNEQFF
j_call: TRBJ1-1; cdr3_length: 14; v_call: TRBV30; cdr3_aa: CAWSTTGWYTEAFF
j_call: TRBJ2-4; cdr3_length: 13; v_call: TRBV9; cdr3_aa: CASSRAGANIQYF
j_call: TRBJ1-2; cdr3_length: 18; v_call: TRBV5-1; cdr3_aa: CASSFPDESGQGNYGYTF
j_call: TRBJ2-3; cdr3_length: 12; v_call: TRBV7-9; cdr3_aa: CASSYYTDTQYF
j_call: TRBJ1-2; cdr3_length: 16; v_call: TRBV27; cdr3_aa: CASTLRSGQGTAGYTF
j_call: TRBJ2-1; cdr3_length: 17; v_call: TRBV27; cdr3_aa: CASRYLPVAGGGNEQFF
j_call: TRBJ1-5; cdr3_length: 14; v_call: TRBV6-5; cdr3_aa: CASSRQGAHQPQHF
j_call: TRBJ2-3; cdr3_length: 15; v_call: TRBV6-1; cdr3_aa: CASSEVSGSADTQYF
j_call: TRBJ2-7; cdr3_length: 15; v_call: TRBV7-2; cdr3_aa: CASSLTGSSSYEQYF
j_call: TRBJ2-7; cdr3_length: 18; v_call: TRBV5-1; cdr3_aa: CASSLGLAGGKIRSEQYF
j_call: TRBJ2-1; cdr3_length: 13; v_call: TRBV7-2; cdr3_aa: CASSLTRYNEQFF
j_call: TRBJ2-5; cdr3_length: 13; v_call: TRBV19; cdr3_aa: CASSITRVETQYF
j_call: TRBJ1-3; cdr3_length: 15; v_call: TRBV30; cdr3_aa: CAWSVGRGSTNTIYF
j_call: TRBJ1-2; cdr3_length: 14; v_call: TRBV9; cdr3_aa: CASSVALGVYGYTF
j_call: TRBJ2-7; cdr3_length: 15; v_call: TRBV6-5; cdr3_aa: CATGKMLAVSYEQYF
j_call: TRBJ2-5; cdr3_length: 14; v_call: TRBV6-1; cdr3_aa: CASSEGRLRETQYF
j_call: TRBJ2-3; cdr3_length: 14; v_call: TRBV9; cdr3_aa: CASTVGTSTDTQYF
j_call: TRBJ1-3; cdr3_length: 15; v_call: TRBV6-1; cdr3_aa: CASSETGAPGNTIYF
j_call: TRBJ1-6; cdr3_length: 14; v_call: TRBV30; cdr3_aa: CAWSPGTGTSPLHF
j_call: TRBJ2-4; cdr3_length: 16; v_call: TRBV11-2; cdr3_aa: CASSFSPGTSGSIQYF
j_call: TRBJ1-3; cdr3_length: 16; v_call: TRBV4-3; cdr3_aa: CASSQYERGPGNTIYF
j_call: TRBJ1-5; cdr3_length: 13; v_call: TRBV12-5; cdr3_aa: CASGLVRAQPQHF
j_call: TRBJ1-3; cdr3_length: 12; v_call: TRBV30; cdr3_aa: CAWTDAGDTIYF
j_call: TRBJ1-2; cdr3_length: 15; v_call: TRBV5-1; cdr3_aa: CASSFTGTVNYGYTF
j_call: TRBJ2-1; cdr3_length: 15; v_call: TRBV7-2; cdr3_aa: CASSFTGTSYNEQFF
j_call: .; cdr3_length: 15; v_call: TRBV27; cdr3_aa: CASSFGGVSSYEQYF
j_call: TRBJ1-5; cdr3_length: 15; v_call: TRBV7-8; cdr3_aa: CASSSRDRVKQPQHF
j_call: TRBJ1-1; cdr3_length: 16; v_call: TRBV14; cdr3_aa: CASSLLEGQGNTEAFF
j_call: TRBJ1-5; cdr3_length: 16; v_call: TRBV7-2; cdr3_aa: CASSYRDRGVNQPQHF